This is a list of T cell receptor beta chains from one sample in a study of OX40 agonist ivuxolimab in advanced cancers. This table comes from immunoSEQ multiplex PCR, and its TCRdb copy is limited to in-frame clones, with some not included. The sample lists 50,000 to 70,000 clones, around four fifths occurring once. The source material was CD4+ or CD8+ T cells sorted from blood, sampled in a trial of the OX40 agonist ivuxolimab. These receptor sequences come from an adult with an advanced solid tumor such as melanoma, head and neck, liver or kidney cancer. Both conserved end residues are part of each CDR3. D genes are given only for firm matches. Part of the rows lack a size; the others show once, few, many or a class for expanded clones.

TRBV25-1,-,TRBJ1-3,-,TGTGCCAGCTCCCCGGCCTCCTCTGGAAACACCATATATTTT,CASSPASSGNTIYF
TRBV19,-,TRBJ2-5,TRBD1,TGTGCCAGTGGGGACAGGGGGGGGATCAATTCCCAGTACTTC,CASGDRGGINSQYF
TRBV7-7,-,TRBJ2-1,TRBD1,TGTGCCAGCAGCTTAGGACAGGGAAACTACAATGAGCAGTTCTTC,CASSLGQGNYNEQFF
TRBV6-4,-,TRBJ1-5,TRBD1,TGTGCCAGCAGCCAACCCGGGGGACAGGGGCCATGGAGGGACGGGCCCCAGCATTTT,CASSQPGGQGPWRDGPQHF
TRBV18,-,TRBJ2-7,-,TGTGCCAGCTCAGCGGACAGCAAGACCTACGAGCAGTACTTC,CASSADSKTYEQYF
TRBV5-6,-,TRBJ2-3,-,TGTGCCAGCAGCTTGGACGGTTTTAGTACAGATACGCAGTATTTT,CASSLDGFSTDTQYF
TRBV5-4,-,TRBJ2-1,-,TGTGCCAGCAGCTTGTTGGGAAATACAGCCTCCTACAATGAGCAGTTCTTC,CASSLLGNTASYNEQFF
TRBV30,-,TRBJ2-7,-,TGTGCCTGGAGCGCGAGCTCCTACGAGCAGTACTTC,CAWSASSYEQYF
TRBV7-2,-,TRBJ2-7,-,TGTGCCAGCAGCTCGCAAGGCTTGGCCTACGAGCAGTACTTC,CASSSQGLAYEQYF
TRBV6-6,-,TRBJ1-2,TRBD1,TGTGCCAGCAGTTACTCTTCCGGACAGGGGTATGGCTACACCTTC,CASSYSSGQGYGYTF
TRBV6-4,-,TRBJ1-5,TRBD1,TGTGCCAGCAGTTACTCCGACAGGGGGATGAATCAGCCCCAGCATTTT,CASSYSDRGMNQPQHF
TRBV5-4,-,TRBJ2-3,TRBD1,TGTGCCAGCAGCTCAAGGACAGGGGGCACGGATACGCAGTATTTT,CASSSRTGGTDTQYF
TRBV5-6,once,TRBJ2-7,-,TGTGCCAGCAGCTTATCCCTGGGTTTAGTCGAGCAGTACTTC,CASSLSLGLVEQYF
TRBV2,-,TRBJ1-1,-,TGTGCCAGCAGTGAAGACAAGTGGAGGGGCACTGAAGCTTTCTTT,CASSEDKWRGTEAFF
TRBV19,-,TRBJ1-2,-,TGTGCCAGTAGTTGGGGGGGGCCCGGAAACTATGGCTACACCTTC,CASSWGGPGNYGYTF